The 21 T cell receptor beta chains in this list originate from one sample, sequenced in a study of T cell responses to AZD1222 COVID-19 vaccine. Clones were sequenced by immunoSEQ multiplex PCR, and TCRdb holds only the in-frame ones, with some missing. This table holds around 100,000 clones, roughly 90% found once. The sample in question was peripheral blood, obtained on day 0 of AZD1222 vaccination. All receptors come from an adult in good health.

V is TRBV13 and J is TRBJ1-1; 10 bases agree with TRBD1. CDR3 length equals 16 residues. The germline CDR1 and CDR2 sequences are PRHDT and FYEKMQ (reference sequence). The ends lost 5 bases at V and 3 bases at J; junction bases unmatched: 9. The CDR3, as DNA: TGTGCCAGCAGCACCCGGGACAGGGGTGAGGACACTGAAGCTTTCTTT. Amino acid sequence: CASSTRDRGEDTEAFF.

V gene TRBV19 combines with J gene TRBJ2-7; no definite D call. Germline CDR1 and CDR2: LNHDA and SQIVND (reference sequence). V dropped 3 bases and J dropped 1 base, with 7 bases sitting between them. The CDR3 is made up of 13 amino acids. The CDR3: CASSMGISYEQYF. CDR3 bases: TGTGCCAGTAGTATGGGAATTTCCTACGAGCAGTACTTC.

V usage is TRBV19 and J usage is TRBJ1-3; no clear D. This CDR3 comprises 14 residues. Germline V gives CDR1 LNHDA, CDR2 SQIVND (reference sequence). V lost 3 bases and J 1 base, leaving 7 bases between the germline ends. CDR3 protein: CASSMLSSGNTIYF. CDR3 coding DNA: TGTGCCAGTAGTATGTTGAGTTCTGGAAACACCATATATTTT.

V and J are TRBV9 and TRBJ2-1; 9 nucleotides match TRBD1. V dropped 3 bases and J dropped 6; count of bases not matched to a gene: 7. CDR1 SGDLS and CDR2 YYNGEE come from the germline V gene. This CDR3 region has 15 residues. This CDR3 reads CASSAWDREFNEQFF. CDR3 in DNA: TGTGCCAGCAGCGCATGGGACAGGGAGTTCAATGAGCAGTTCTTC.

The table lists this clone with a count of one. The chain joins TRBV6-1 to TRBJ2-5; TRBD1 agrees at 11 bases. This CDR3 has 15 amino acids. V trimming: 3 bases; J trimming: 4 bases; junction bases outside the gene matches: 4. In germline, CDR1 is MNHNS, CDR2 SASEGT. CDR3 sequence: CASSDGQGARETQYF. CDR3 nucleotide sequence: TGTGCCAGCAGTGACGGACAGGGGGCGAGAGAGACCCAGTACTTC.

The V call is TRBV18, the J call TRBJ2-2; D may be TRBD2 (5 bases). Germline values: CDR1 KGHSH, CDR2 LQKENI. Trimming took off 5 bases at V and 8 bases at J, with 12 bases between the two ends. The CDR3 has 13 residues. As DNA, the CDR3 is TGTGCCAGCTCAAACGGGGTCACTGGGGAGCTGTTTTTT. Its protein product is CASSNGVTGELFF.

This chain connects TRBV6-2 or TRBV6-3 to TRBJ2-2, with 8 bases identical to TRBD2. From germline, CDR1 is MNHEY and CDR2 SVGEGT. V lost 4 bases, J lost 1 base, and 8 bases stayed unmatched. The CDR3 loop spans 17 amino acids. The CDR3 region has the DNA TGTGCCAGCAGTTTCAGTGAAGCGGGGGAGAACACCGGGGAGCTGTTTTTT. It encodes CASSFSEAGENTGELFF.

The rearrangement joins TRBV19 to TRBJ1-5; D is undetermined. The CDR3 totals 15 residues. Trimming removed 7 bases from V and 0 bases from J, with 13 bases in between. Germline loops: CDR1 LNHDA, CDR2 SQIVND (reference sequence). CDR3: CASTLGTYSNQPQHF. Written as DNA, the CDR3 is TGTGCCAGTACTTTAGGCACATATAGCAATCAGCCCCAGCATTTT.

The chain carries TRBV7-9 and TRBJ1-3; D gene unclear. V was trimmed by 6 bases and J by 1 base, leaving 10 bases between them. CDR3 length equals 14 residues. The germline V gene has CDR1 SEHNR and CDR2 FQNEAQ (reference sequence). The CDR3 DNA reads as TGTGCCAGCAGGGACTGGAGATCTGGAAACACCATATATTTT. Translated: CASRDWRSGNTIYF. Supplemented by reference TRBV7-9 and TRBJ1-3, the full variable domain reads DTGVSQNPRHKITKRGQNVTFRCDPISEHNRLYWYRQTLGQGPEFLTYFQNEAQLEKSRLLSDRFSAERPKGSFSTLEIQRTEQGDSAMYLCASRDWRSGNTIYFGEGSWLTVV.

CDR3 nucleotide sequence: TGTGCCAGCAGCGACAGAACGAACACCGGGGAGCTGTTTTTT. Translating gives CASSDRTNTGELFF. This chain uses TRBV7-9 with TRBJ2-2, with a weak D call TRBD1 (5 bases). The CDR3 spans 14 residues. Germline CDR1 is SEHNR and CDR2 is FQNEAQ (reference sequence). V lost 5 bases to trimming and J lost 0 bases, with 7 bases between them.

This chain links TRBV27 with TRBJ2-6; TRBD1 agrees at 12 bases. With 4 bases clipped from V and 0 bases from J, the junction kept 1 base outside the gene matches. There are 17 residues in the CDR3. CDR1 and CDR2 (germline): MNHEY, SMNVEV (reference sequence). The CDR3 nucleotides are TGTGCCAGCAGTTCGGGACAGGGGGCCTCTGGGGCCAACGTCCTGACTTTC. Translated: CASSSGQGASGANVLTF.

This chain links TRBV5-1 with TRBJ1-5; 9 nucleotides align to TRBD1. V lost 4 bases, J lost 3 bases, and 5 bases stayed unmatched. The CDR3 loop spans 15 amino acids. Germline lookup yields CDR1 SGHRS and CDR2 YFSETQ. The CDR3 here is CASSMGQGDNQPQHF. The CDR3 region has the DNA TGCGCCAGCAGCATGGGACAGGGTGACAATCAGCCCCAGCATTTT.

The CDR3 DNA reads TGTGCCAGTAGTATAAGGGCAGTTACCGGGGAGCTGTTTTTT. Translating it yields CASSIRAVTGELFF. The rearrangement joins TRBV19 to TRBJ2-2; D ambiguous. CDR1 and CDR2 (germline): LNHDA, SQIVND (reference sequence). CDR3 length: 14 amino acids. Trimming shortened V by 2 bases and J by 5 bases, and 9 bases separated the two germline ends.

The chain employs TRBV25-1 and TRBJ2-5; D perhaps matches TRBD1 (6 bases). CDR1 and CDR2 from the germline V gene are MGHDK and SYGVNS. Trimming removed 1 base from V and 5 bases from J, with 11 bases in between. This CDR3 is built from 14 residues. In nucleotides, the CDR3 is TGTGCCAGCAGTGAATTCGCAGGGGTTGAGACCCAGTACTTC. The encoded protein is CASSEFAGVETQYF.

The gene calls are TRBV7-3 and TRBJ1-1; no firm D call. The V and J ends lost 0 bases and 6 bases respectively, with 14 bases between them. Germline loops: CDR1 SGHTA, CDR2 FQGTGA. There are 15 residues in the CDR3. CDR3 in amino acids: CASSLTSGGAPEAFF. In nucleotides, the CDR3 is TGTGCCAGCAGCTTAACGTCCGGAGGAGCTCCTGAAGCTTTCTTT.

The chain links TRBV12-3 or TRBV12-4 to TRBJ1-5, with D maybe TRBD1 (6 bases). Trimming took 4 bases from V and 15 from J, leaving 16 bases between them. The CDR3 is 12 residues long. Here the CDR3 reads CASSSEGGLRHF. The CDR3 DNA sequence: TGTGCCAGCAGTTCCGAGGGGGGCCTAAGGCATTTT.

The chain couples TRBV19 to TRBJ1-2; D perhaps matches TRBD1 (5 bases). Trimming removed 7 bases from V and 8 bases from J, with 14 bases in between. Germline V gene data show CDR1 as LNHDA and CDR2 as SQIVND (reference sequence). This CDR3 has 12 amino acids. CDR3 sequence (DNA): TGTGCCAGTAAAGACCCAGGGATGGGCTACACCTTC. Amino acids: CASKDPGMGYTF.

This chain connects TRBV19 to TRBJ1-1; 7 bases are a match to TRBD1. From germline, CDR1 is LNHDA and CDR2 SQIVND (reference sequence). The trim removed 5 bases at V and 0 bases at J, leaving 3 bases unmatched. This CDR3 spans 14 amino acids. CDR3 DNA: TGTGCCAGTAGTTCGACAGGGCTGAACACTGAAGCTTTCTTT. It codes for CASSSTGLNTEAFF.

The gene calls are TRBV12-3 or TRBV12-4 and TRBJ1-1; 8 positions agree with TRBD1. J was trimmed by 5 bases and V by 3 bases; bases with no gene match: 2. The CDR3 is made up of 13 amino acids. Here the CDR3 reads CASSFGQGTEAFF. The CDR3 DNA follows: TGTGCCAGCAGTTTTGGACAGGGTACTGAAGCTTTCTTT.

This sequence joins TRBV12-3 or TRBV12-4 and TRBJ2-7; maybe TRBD1 (5 bases). CDR3 length: 13 residues. The V end was cut by 8 bases, the J end by 2 bases, with 13 bases between. The CDR3 loop reads CASARQRTYEQYF. The CDR3 coding sequence is TGTGCCAGCGCCAGACAGAGAACCTACGAGCAGTACTTC.

V is TRBV3-1 (or the pseudogene TRBV3-2) and J is TRBJ2-7; tentatively, D is TRBD1 (5 bases). Trimming removed 4 bases from V and 2 bases from J, with 9 bases in between. Germline loops: CDR1 LGHDT, CDR2 YNNKEL (reference sequence). The CDR3 loop spans 13 amino acids. This chain's CDR3 is CASSPTVTYEQYF. The CDR3 coding sequence is TGTGCCAGCAGCCCGACAGTGACCTACGAGCAGTACTTC.